The rows below give T cell receptor beta chains drawn from one sample of a study of T cell clones after liver transplantation. Using immunoSEQ multiplex PCR, the repertoire was profiled, and TCRdb retains in-frame clones only, with some absent. The repertoire includes more than 95,000 clones, 82% of them detected once, and approximately 0.99% sits in the top ten. The sample consisted of CD4+ T cells from blood, taken before liver transplant. These receptors were obtained from a human donor who received a liver transplant. Both conserved end residues are trimmed from each CDR3. The D gene is left open where the match is weak.

d_call: NA; v_call: TRBV6-5; j_call: TRBJ1-1; cdr3_aa: ASIRGASIKAF
d_call: NA; v_call: TRBV6-1; j_call: TRBJ2-7; cdr3_aa: ASSEVGPAWEQY
d_call: TRBD1; v_call: TRBV28; j_call: TRBJ1-2; cdr3_aa: ATTPTLGQVGGYT
d_call: TRBD2; v_call: TRBV27; j_call: TRBJ2-5; cdr3_aa: ASTLPLAGGPAIGKTQY
d_call: NA; v_call: TRBV19; j_call: TRBJ1-1; cdr3_aa: ASKGLGPGEAF
d_call: NA; v_call: TRBV9; j_call: TRBJ1-2; cdr3_aa: ASSVGGQIYGYT
d_call: NA; v_call: TRBV5-1; j_call: TRBJ2-3; cdr3_aa: ASSLDRFRTDTQY
d_call: TRBD1; v_call: TRBV7-6; j_call: TRBJ1-4; cdr3_aa: ASSSRGQRNEKLF
d_call: NA; v_call: TRBV5-1; j_call: TRBJ1-2; cdr3_aa: ASSLGTTNPNYGYT
d_call: TRBD1; v_call: TRBV7-9; j_call: TRBJ2-5; cdr3_aa: ASSPPGTGGPWGETQY
d_call: NA; v_call: TRBV6-5; j_call: TRBJ1-6; cdr3_aa: ASSFDRSPLH
d_call: TRBD1; v_call: TRBV28; j_call: TRBJ1-4; cdr3_aa: ASSPIRTGADEKLF
d_call: NA; v_call: TRBV28; j_call: TRBJ2-7; cdr3_aa: ASSLSVPGYEQY
d_call: TRBD1; v_call: TRBV2; j_call: TRBJ2-3; cdr3_aa: ASSGGQGARKDTQY
d_call: NA; v_call: TRBV6-1; j_call: TRBJ1-1; cdr3_aa: ASNQKMNTEAF
d_call: NA; v_call: TRBV7-6; j_call: TRBJ1-2; cdr3_aa: ASSLDGRGSGYT
d_call: TRBD1; v_call: TRBV9; j_call: TRBJ1-6; cdr3_aa: ASSVEQGIDSPLH
d_call: TRBD2; v_call: TRBV13; j_call: TRBJ2-1; cdr3_aa: ASSLLRTSLNEQF
d_call: NA; v_call: TRBV5-1; j_call: TRBJ1-2; cdr3_aa: ASSLARGEGGYT
d_call: NA; v_call: TRBV7-9; j_call: TRBJ1-5; cdr3_aa: ASSPDAVSGNQPQH
d_call: TRBD1; v_call: TRBV12-5; j_call: TRBJ2-7; cdr3_aa: ASGLTTGQEVGH
d_call: NA; v_call: TRBV28; j_call: TRBJ2-5; cdr3_aa: ASSFRERTQY
d_call: TRBD2; v_call: TRBV5-1; j_call: TRBJ2-3; cdr3_aa: ASSFPSGSADTQY
d_call: NA; v_call: TRBV2; j_call: TRBJ2-1; cdr3_aa: ASSETQRQF
d_call: NA; v_call: TRBV28; j_call: TRBJ1-3; cdr3_aa: ASTPSSSGNTIY
d_call: NA; v_call: TRBV7-9; j_call: TRBJ1-2; cdr3_aa: ASSHNGRLYGYT
d_call: NA; v_call: TRBV7-2; j_call: TRBJ1-5; cdr3_aa: ASSPGWGAQPQH
d_call: TRBD1; v_call: TRBV5-3; j_call: TRBJ1-1; cdr3_aa: ARSLAAFRDRGRTAF
d_call: NA; v_call: TRBV7-6; j_call: TRBJ1-1; cdr3_aa: ASSLITENTEAF